These 20 T cell receptor beta chains came from one sample sequenced in a study of response to subunit inactivated influenza vaccine. Via MiXCR, TCRdb re-called the RT-PCR reads, giving one row per CDR3 protein. The sample includes hundreds of thousands of distinct CDR3 sequences, around 14% of them seen just once. The starting material was PBMCs from blood, obtained roughly 2 weeks before vaccination. These receptors were collected from a man aged 45-60 years who received an inactivated influenza vaccine.

This clonotype was recorded many times. The J gene is TRBJ2-5, the V gene TRBV20-1; TRBD2 matches at 9 bases. The CDR3 is 16 residues long. J was trimmed by 7 bases and V by 3 bases; bases with no gene match: 15. Germline V lookup: CDR1 DFQATT, CDR2 SNEGSKA (reference sequence). The chain's CDR3 is CSASGEASGNRGTQYF. The CDR3 coding sequence is TGCAGTGCTAGCGGAGAGGCTAGCGGGAACCGAGGGACCCAGTACTTC.

About this clonotype: With a much larger clone just one base away, this may be a read error. This chain uses TRBV11-2 with TRBJ1-5; D may be TRBD1 (5 bases). Germline CDR1 reads SGHAT; CDR2 reads FQNNGV. The CDR3 runs to 13 residues. CDR3 nucleotides: TGTGCCAGCACCTTAGATCCGGGGGGAACCCAGCATTTT. Translation: CASTLDPGGTQHF.

This clonotype was picked up a small number of times. The V gene is TRBV5-1, the J gene TRBJ1-1; D is possibly TRBD1 (5 bases). Germline V lookup: CDR1 SGHRS, CDR2 YFSETQ. This CDR3 comprises 15 residues. Trimming took 4 bases from V and 1 from J, leaving 14 bases between them. The CDR3, as DNA: TGCGCCAGCAGCAAAGATTCAGGACAGAACACTGAAGCTTTCTTT. It encodes CASSKDSGQNTEAFF. Drawing the rest from reference TRBV5-1 and TRBJ1-1, the complete variable domain is KAGVTQTPRYLIKTRGQQVTLSCSPISGHRSVSWYQQTPGQGLQFLFEYFSETQRNKGNFPGRFSGRQFSNSRSEMNVSTLELGDSALYLCASSKDSGQNTEAFFGQGTRLTVV.

In its sample, this clonotype was seen a few times. The rearrangement joins TRBV29-1 to TRBJ1-1; D might be TRBD1 (5 bases). The germline V and J ends were trimmed by 5 bases and 7 bases, with 17 bases remaining between them. CDR3 size: 13 residues. Germline V gene data show CDR1 as SQVTM and CDR2 as ANQGSEA. The CDR3 coding sequence is TGCAGCGTTAAGGGCAGGGCAAGACATGAAGCTTTCTTT. Translation gives CSVKGRARHEAFF.

The genes are TRBV6-1 and TRBJ1-1; no clear D. There are 14 residues in the CDR3. The V gene's germline CDR1 is MNHNS and CDR2 SASEGT. V was clipped by 2 bases and J by 11 bases, with 18 bases between them. DNA for the CDR3: TGTGCCAGCAGTGAACGCCAGGACCCCCCCGGGGCTTTCTTT. This translates into CASSERQDPPGAFF.

This clonotype was detected a few times. This chain uses TRBV20-1 with TRBJ2-2; 7 bases line up with TRBD2. Germline CDR1 and CDR2: DFQATT and SNEGSKA (reference sequence). The CDR3 has 14 amino acids. The junction had 3 bases not matched to a gene; V was cut back by 1 base and J by 4 bases. In nucleotides, the CDR3 is TGCAGTGCTAGAGGTGCGGGAGTCACCGGGGAGCTGTTTTTT. This sequence encodes CSARGAGVTGELFF.

This clonotype was detected ten times or more. In DNA, the CDR3 is TGCAGTGCTAGGGCCTGGGACAGGCGTGGAAACACCATATATTTT. This codes for CSARAWDRRGNTIYF. This chain links TRBV20-1 with TRBJ1-3, with 8 bases identical to TRBD1. The CDR3 contains 15 residues. V lost 3 bases to trimming and J lost 3 bases; unmatched junction nucleotides: 7. CDR1 DFQATT and CDR2 SNEGSKA come from the germline V gene (reference sequence).

V and J are TRBV20-1 and TRBJ2-5; 9 bases are a match to TRBD2. J lost 2 bases, V lost 3 bases, and 13 bases had no gene match. The CDR3 contains 17 residues. Germline V lookup: CDR1 DFQATT, CDR2 SNEGSKA (reference sequence). The CDR3 protein is CSASPQRGALAQETQYF. The CDR3 coding sequence is TGCAGTGCTAGCCCCCAGCGGGGGGCTCTAGCACAAGAGACCCAGTACTTC.

This clonotype showed up just a few times. The genes are TRBV9 and TRBJ2-5; 10 nucleotides match TRBD1. V was clipped by 3 bases and J by 5 bases; unmatched bases: 4. Germline V gene lookup returns CDR1 SGDLS and CDR2 YYNGEE. The CDR3 length is 14 residues. CDR3 DNA sequence: TGTGCCAGCAGCGAGACAGGGGGCGGCGAGACCCAGTACTTC. The encoded protein is CASSETGGGETQYF.

This clonotype occurred a few times. V is TRBV20-1 and J is TRBJ2-5; D assignment may be TRBD1 or TRBD2 (5 bases each). Trimming left V 4 bases short and J 5 bases short, with 17 bases between. Per the germline V gene, CDR1 is DFQATT and CDR2 is SNEGSKA (reference sequence). The CDR3 covers 14 residues. CDR3 residues: CSATHFGGMETQYF. The DNA for the CDR3 is TGCAGTGCTACTCACTTTGGGGGTATGGAGACCCAGTACTTC.

This clonotype was seen only a few times. This rearrangement joins TRBV27 to TRBJ2-1; 8 bases align to TRBD1. This CDR3 contains 16 residues. CDR1 and CDR2 from the germline V gene are MNHEY and SMNVEV (reference sequence). V gave up 5 bases and J gave up 4 bases; unmatched junction bases: 10. As DNA, the CDR3 is TGTGCCAGCAGTACCCCTCCCAGACAGGGGTACAATGAGCAGTTCTTC. Translated, it gives CASSTPPRQGYNEQFF.

The chain has TRBV28 and TRBJ1-2; TRBD1 agrees at 7 bases. The CDR3 length is 15 residues. The J segment lost 3 bases and the V segment lost 3 bases, leaving 7 bases of the junction unmatched. Germline-derived CDR1 and CDR2 are MDHEN and SYDVKM. The CDR3 loop reads CASSLSPQGHYGYTF. CDR3 nucleotide sequence: TGTGCCAGCAGTTTGAGCCCACAGGGGCACTATGGCTACACCTTC.

The genes are TRBV5-4 and TRBJ2-7; 7 bases line up with TRBD1. The CDR3 is 14 residues long. Germline CDR1 and CDR2: SGHNT and YYREEE (reference sequence). With 4 bases clipped from V and 2 bases from J, the junction kept 6 bases outside the gene matches. The CDR3, as DNA: TGTGCCAGCAGCCGGAACAGGGGCACCTACGAGCAGTACTTC. The encoded protein is CASSRNRGTYEQYF. Complete variable domain (other parts from reference TRBV5-4 and TRBJ2-7): ETGVTQSPTHLIKTRGQQVTLRCSSQSGHNTVSWYQQALGQGPQFIFQYYREEENGRGNFPPRFSGLQFPNYSSELNVNALELDDSALYLCASSRNRGTYEQYFGPGTRLTVT.

This clonotype was seen many times. This sequence joins TRBV29-1 and TRBJ2-1; the match to TRBD1 covers 7 bases. The CDR3 loop spans 17 amino acids. CDR1 is SQVTM, CDR2 ANQGSEA, per germline. Trimming took 0 bases from V and 7 from J; bases not matched to a gene: 15. DNA of the CDR3: TGCAGCGTTGAAGATAGCGAGGGGGCCCCACTTTGGAATGAGCAGTTCTTC. Protein product: CSVEDSEGAPLWNEQFF.

This clonotype was seen at least ten times. The rearrangement joins TRBV13 to TRBJ2-3; a possible D gene is TRBD2 (5 bases). From germline, CDR1 is PRHDT and CDR2 FYEKMQ (reference sequence). The V end was cut by 7 bases, the J end by 0 bases, with 11 bases between. This CDR3 contains 14 residues. CDR3 protein: CASTQSGSTDTQYF. The CDR3 DNA reads as TGTGCCAGCACCCAGAGCGGTAGCACAGATACGCAGTATTTT.

This clonotype has a handful of counts. The V call is TRBV20-1, the J call TRBJ2-7; a weak D match, TRBD2 (5 bases). The CDR3 extends over 13 amino acids. In germline, CDR1 is DFQATT, CDR2 SNEGSKA (reference sequence). The V end lost 3 bases, the J end lost 6 bases, and 15 bases lay between the germline ends. The CDR3 sequence: CSASGGLMVEQYF. For the CDR3, the DNA is TGCAGTGCTAGTGGCGGGTTGATGGTCGAGCAGTACTTC.

The CDR3 coding sequence is TGCAGTGCTAGGAAACAAGGGGATGAGCAGTTCTTC. Encoded protein: CSARKQGDEQFF. The rearrangement uses TRBV20-1 and TRBJ2-1; D might be TRBD1 (5 bases). V dropped 3 bases and J dropped 8 bases, with 11 bases sitting between them. This CDR3 is built from 12 residues. Germline V gene sequence: CDR1 DFQATT, CDR2 SNEGSKA (reference sequence).

This clonotype was detected a few times. V and J are TRBV19 and TRBJ2-1, with no clear D. The CDR3 totals 12 residues. From germline, CDR1 is LNHDA and CDR2 SQIVND (reference sequence). Trimming cost V 5 bases and J 11 bases, with 13 bases left between them. The CDR3 reads CASSGSRRKQFF. The CDR3 DNA reads TGTGCCAGTAGTGGTAGCCGGCGAAAGCAGTTCTTC. The full variable domain, rest sourced from reference TRBV19 and TRBJ2-1, is DGGITQSPKYLFRKEGQNVTLSCEQNLNHDAMYWYRQDPGQGLRLIYYSQIVNDFQKGDIAEGYSVSREKKESFPLTVTSAQKNPTAFYLCASSGSRRKQFFGPGTRLTVL.

V is TRBV4-2 and J is TRBJ1-4, with 10 bases lining up with TRBD1. Germline loops: CDR1 LGHNA, CDR2 YNFKEQ. Trimming at V came to 1 base and at J to 0 bases, leaving 2 bases not matched to a gene. The CDR3 runs 17 residues. CDR3 sequence (DNA): TGTGCCAGCAGCCAAGTGGACAGGGGGGCAACTAATGAAAAACTGTTTTTT. It translates to CASSQVDRGATNEKLFF.

This clonotype was found a few times. As DNA, the CDR3 is TGTGCCAGCAGCCAAGAGGAGCGTCAAGAGACCCAGTACTTC. Protein sequence: CASSQEERQETQYF. The chain uses TRBV4-2 and TRBJ2-5; D unclear. The germline V gene has CDR1 LGHNA and CDR2 YNFKEQ. Trimming pared 0 bases from V and 2 bases from J, leaving 7 bases between. The CDR3 is 14 amino acids.